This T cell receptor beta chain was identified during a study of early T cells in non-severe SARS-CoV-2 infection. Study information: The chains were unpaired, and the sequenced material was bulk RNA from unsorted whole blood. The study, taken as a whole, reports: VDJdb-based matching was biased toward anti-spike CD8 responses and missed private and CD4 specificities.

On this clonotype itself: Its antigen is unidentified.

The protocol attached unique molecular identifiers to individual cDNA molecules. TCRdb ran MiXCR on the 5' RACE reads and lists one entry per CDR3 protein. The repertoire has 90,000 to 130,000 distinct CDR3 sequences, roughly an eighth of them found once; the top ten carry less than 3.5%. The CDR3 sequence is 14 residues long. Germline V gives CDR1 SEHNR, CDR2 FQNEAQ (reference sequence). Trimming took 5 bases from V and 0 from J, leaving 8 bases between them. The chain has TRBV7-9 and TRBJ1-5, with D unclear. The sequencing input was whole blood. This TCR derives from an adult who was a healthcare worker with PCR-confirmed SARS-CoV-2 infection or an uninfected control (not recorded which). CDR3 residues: CASSPVGSNQPQHF. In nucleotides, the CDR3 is TGTGCCAGCAGCCCCGTGGGTAGCAATCAGCCCCAGCATTTT.